This is a list of T cell receptor beta chains from one sample in a study of CD8 T cells in ankylosing spondylitis. TCRdb called the 5' RACE reads again in MiXCR, with one record for every CDR3 protein. The data contain about 240,000 distinct CDR3 sequences, over 8.5% of them singletons. The sequenced sample consisted of blood, either unsorted or a sorted T cell fraction (not recorded which). These receptors came from a male donor with ankylosing spondylitis or in good health (not recorded which). The CDR3 runs from the conserved cysteine through the conserved F or W. The D gene is left open where the match is weak. Not all rows give a size; the values are once, few, many and, for expanded clones, a class.

j_call: TRBJ2-3; d_call: TRBD2; v_call: TRBV29-1; clone_size: few; cdr3_nt: TGCAGCGTTGGGGGGACTAGCGGCGCCTCAGCAGATACGCAGTATTTT; cdr3_aa: CSVGGTSGASADTQYF
j_call: TRBJ2-1; d_call: NA; v_call: TRBV7-9; clone_size: NA; cdr3_nt: TGTGCCAGCAGCTTAGGGGGGACTCGCGACAATGAGCAGTTCTTC; cdr3_aa: CASSLGGTRDNEQFF
j_call: TRBJ2-7; d_call: TRBD2; v_call: TRBV20-1; clone_size: many; cdr3_nt: TGCAGTGCTAGTGAGAGCGGGAGAAGCATCTACGAGCAGTACTTC; cdr3_aa: CSASESGRSIYEQYF
j_call: TRBJ1-1; d_call: NA; v_call: TRBV5-5; clone_size: many; cdr3_nt: TGTGCCAGCAGCTTGGAGGAACCCCCCCTAACTGAAGCTTTCTTT; cdr3_aa: CASSLEEPPLTEAFF
j_call: TRBJ2-5; d_call: NA; v_call: TRBV4-3; clone_size: many; cdr3_nt: TGCGCCAGCAGCCAAGATTCCGGGACATCAGGGGAGACCCAGTACTTC; cdr3_aa: CASSQDSGTSGETQYF
j_call: TRBJ2-7; d_call: NA; v_call: TRBV30; clone_size: many; cdr3_nt: TGTGCCTGGAGTAGAACCACTTACGAGCAGTACTTC; cdr3_aa: CAWSRTTYEQYF
j_call: TRBJ2-7; d_call: NA; v_call: TRBV11-2; clone_size: few; cdr3_nt: TGTGCCAGCAGCTCCCTCACTAGGATCTACGAGCAGTACTTC; cdr3_aa: CASSSLTRIYEQYF
j_call: TRBJ1-2; d_call: NA; v_call: TRBV29-1; clone_size: many; cdr3_nt: TGCAGCGTTGAGGAGGCCTTAGGGGGCTACACCTTC; cdr3_aa: CSVEEALGGYTF
j_call: TRBJ2-2; d_call: NA; v_call: TRBV29-1; clone_size: many; cdr3_nt: TGCAGCGTGATTTCCGGGGCGGACGGTACCGGGGAGCTGTTTTTT; cdr3_aa: CSVISGADGTGELFF
j_call: TRBJ1-3; d_call: TRBD1; v_call: TRBV29-1; clone_size: few; cdr3_nt: TGCAGCGTTTTTGGGACAGGGGAAAACACCATATATTTT; cdr3_aa: CSVFGTGENTIYF
j_call: TRBJ1-3; d_call: TRBD1; v_call: TRBV30; clone_size: many; cdr3_nt: TGTGCCTGGAGCGACGGGACAGCTGGAAACACCATATATTTT; cdr3_aa: CAWSDGTAGNTIYF
j_call: TRBJ1-1; d_call: NA; v_call: TRBV12-3/TRBV12-4; clone_size: many; cdr3_nt: TGTGCCAGCAGTTTAGATCGGGGAGCGACTGAAGCTTTCTTT; cdr3_aa: CASSLDRGATEAFF
j_call: TRBJ2-4; d_call: TRBD1; v_call: TRBV29-1; clone_size: many; cdr3_nt: TGCAGACGGGACAGGGTTACCAAAAACATTCAGTACTTC; cdr3_aa: CRRDRVTKNIQYF
j_call: TRBJ2-2; d_call: NA; v_call: TRBV5-1; clone_size: many; cdr3_nt: TGCGCCAGCAGCTTGGGAGAGCCAACCGGGGAGCTGTTTTTT; cdr3_aa: CASSLGEPTGELFF
j_call: TRBJ1-3; d_call: NA; v_call: TRBV12-3/TRBV12-4; clone_size: many; cdr3_nt: TGTGCCAGCATTTACGGGGGAATCGAGAACACCATATATTTT; cdr3_aa: CASIYGGIENTIYF
j_call: TRBJ2-3; d_call: TRBD1; v_call: TRBV5-1; clone_size: many; cdr3_nt: TGCGCCAGCAGAAGACAGGGTGGCACAGATACGCAGTATTTT; cdr3_aa: CASRRQGGTDTQYF
j_call: TRBJ2-3; d_call: NA; v_call: TRBV20-1; clone_size: many; cdr3_nt: TGCAGTGCTACCACTAGGACAAGCACAGATACGCAGTATTTT; cdr3_aa: CSATTRTSTDTQYF
j_call: TRBJ2-7; d_call: TRBD1; v_call: TRBV14; clone_size: few; cdr3_nt: TGTGCCAGCAGCCAGGTTGAGGGACAGACCTACGAGCAGTACTTC; cdr3_aa: CASSQVEGQTYEQYF
j_call: TRBJ2-7; d_call: TRBD1; v_call: TRBV7-2; clone_size: many; cdr3_nt: TGTGCCAGCAGCTTGTCCCAGGGGGACGAGCAGTACTTC; cdr3_aa: CASSLSQGDEQYF
j_call: TRBJ2-4; d_call: NA; v_call: TRBV5-6; clone_size: NA; cdr3_nt: TGTGCCAGCAGCTTTGGCTCAGCCAAAAACATTCAGTACTTC; cdr3_aa: CASSFGSAKNIQYF
j_call: TRBJ2-7; d_call: NA; v_call: TRBV7-8; clone_size: few; cdr3_nt: TGTGCCAGCAGCATGACAGGAGCCCACGAGCAGTACTTC; cdr3_aa: CASSMTGAHEQYF
j_call: TRBJ2-1; d_call: TRBD1; v_call: TRBV7-2; clone_size: many; cdr3_nt: TGTGCCAGCAGTTCGGACAGGGGGCCCTACAATGAGCAGTTCTTC; cdr3_aa: CASSSDRGPYNEQFF
j_call: TRBJ2-2; d_call: TRBD2; v_call: TRBV30; clone_size: few; cdr3_nt: TGTGCCTGGATCGGGACTAGCGGGGGGGCCAGGGACACCGGGGAGCTGTTTTTT; cdr3_aa: CAWIGTSGGARDTGELFF
j_call: TRBJ2-3; d_call: TRBD2; v_call: TRBV20-1; clone_size: NA; cdr3_nt: TGCAGTGCTAGAGGGCCGCTCTCCCTAGCGGGAGGACTCGGAGATACGCAGTATTTT; cdr3_aa: CSARGPLSLAGGLGDTQYF
j_call: TRBJ1-2; d_call: TRBD1; v_call: TRBV6-2/TRBV6-3; clone_size: many; cdr3_nt: TGTGCCAGCAGTCCTCGACAGGGTTATGGCTACACCTTC; cdr3_aa: CASSPRQGYGYTF
j_call: TRBJ1-2; d_call: NA; v_call: TRBV5-1; clone_size: few; cdr3_nt: TGCGCCAGCAGCTTGGAGGGCAGGGGCTTTGGCTACACCTTC; cdr3_aa: CASSLEGRGFGYTF
j_call: TRBJ2-3; d_call: NA; v_call: TRBV7-9; clone_size: many; cdr3_nt: TGTGCCCTGCGCGGGGTTTTTGACGGATCCACAGATACGCAGTATTTT; cdr3_aa: CALRGVFDGSTDTQYF
j_call: TRBJ2-5; d_call: TRBD2; v_call: TRBV20-1; clone_size: many; cdr3_nt: TGCAGTGCTAGTTCTCCCGGGACTAGCGGGCGAATACAAGAGACCCAGTACTTC; cdr3_aa: CSASSPGTSGRIQETQYF
j_call: TRBJ2-7; d_call: TRBD1; v_call: TRBV7-2; clone_size: few; cdr3_nt: TGTGCCAGCAGCTTTTCCGGGACAGGGTCCTACGAGCAGTACTTC; cdr3_aa: CASSFSGTGSYEQYF
j_call: TRBJ2-3; d_call: NA; v_call: TRBV4-3; clone_size: many; cdr3_nt: TGCGCCAGCAGCCAAGAGATTGGGGAACCCACAGATACGCAGTATTTT; cdr3_aa: CASSQEIGEPTDTQYF
j_call: TRBJ2-7; d_call: NA; v_call: TRBV5-6; clone_size: many; cdr3_nt: TGTGCCAGCAGCTTGTCTGGGACATCGGACTACGAGCAGTACTTC; cdr3_aa: CASSLSGTSDYEQYF
j_call: TRBJ1-5; d_call: NA; v_call: TRBV6-2/TRBV6-3; clone_size: many; cdr3_nt: TGTGCCAGCAGTTACCGGACAGATCAGCCCCAGCATTTT; cdr3_aa: CASSYRTDQPQHF
j_call: TRBJ2-1; d_call: TRBD2; v_call: TRBV7-6; clone_size: many; cdr3_nt: TGTGCCAGCAGCTGGACTAGTGGCAATGAGCAGTTCTTC; cdr3_aa: CASSWTSGNEQFF
j_call: TRBJ1-4; d_call: NA; v_call: TRBV7-2; clone_size: NA; cdr3_nt: TGTGCCAGCAGCTATACGACAGGAGTTAATGAAAAACTGTTTTTT; cdr3_aa: CASSYTTGVNEKLFF
j_call: TRBJ2-1; d_call: NA; v_call: TRBV12-3/TRBV12-4; clone_size: many; cdr3_nt: TGTGCCAGCATCCCCCGGGGTGCGCCAAAACAGTTCTTC; cdr3_aa: CASIPRGAPKQFF
j_call: TRBJ2-4; d_call: TRBD2; v_call: TRBV5-1; clone_size: many; cdr3_nt: TGCGCCAGCAGCGCAGGCCTCGGGGGGGGGCAGAACATTCAGTACTTC; cdr3_aa: CASSAGLGGGQNIQYF
j_call: TRBJ2-7; d_call: TRBD1; v_call: TRBV29-1; clone_size: few; cdr3_nt: TGCAGCGTTGCCGGGACAGGCTACGAGCAGTACTTC; cdr3_aa: CSVAGTGYEQYF
j_call: TRBJ2-3; d_call: NA; v_call: TRBV5-1; clone_size: few; cdr3_nt: TGCGCCAGCAGCTTGGCTGGACTCACAGATACGCAGTATTTT; cdr3_aa: CASSLAGLTDTQYF
j_call: TRBJ1-6; d_call: TRBD1; v_call: TRBV19; clone_size: many; cdr3_nt: TGTGCCAGTAACTCACAGGGGGACAATTCACCCCTCCACTTT; cdr3_aa: CASNSQGDNSPLHF